This T cell receptor beta chain comes out of a study of blood T cell repertoires in COVID-19. Turning to the study itself: There were acute and convalescent COVID-19 samples, and they came from the United States, Italy and Spain.

V was shortened by 0 bases and J by 5 bases, with 8 bases between the two germline ends. CDR3 size: 13 residues. The germline V gene has CDR1 SGHRS and CDR2 YFSETQ. This clone was seen a single time. Other DNA sequences in the same sample also yield this CDR3. Per the original methods: Nucleated cell counts were estimated from reference gene primer amplification. TCRdb's copy holds only in-frame clones and misses some; the assay was immunoSEQ multiplex PCR. The V and J calls and clone size are taken from that table; D and trimming were inferred from the DNA. The sample contains 180,000 or so clones, about 85% of which appear only once.

The J gene is TRBJ2-5, the V gene TRBV5-1; D may be TRBD1 (5 bases). Sequenced: peripheral blood. The TCR sequence derives from a woman aged 80 or older with acute or convalescent COVID-19. CDR3 loop: CASSLGWGETQYF. The CDR3 bases are TGCGCCAGCAGCTTGGGATGGGGCGAGACCCAGTACTTC. The full variable domain, completed using reference TRBV5-1 and TRBJ2-5, is KAGVTQTPRYLIKTRGQQVTLSCSPISGHRSVSWYQQTPGQGLQFLFEYFSETQRNKGNFPGRFSGRQFSNSRSEMNVSTLELGDSALYLCASSLGWGETQYFGPGTRLLVL.